This T cell receptor beta chain stems from a study of T cells in tumors after PD-1 blockade. Study background: Either cemiplimab 350 mg every 2 weeks or pembrolizumab 200 mg every 3 weeks was given.

Study results and caveats: Blood contained about 40% of the tumor's TCR clonotypes.

Comments on this clone: Its target is unknown.

Generated by immunoSEQ multiplex PCR, the TCRdb table keeps only in-frame clones and is missing some. The sample records some 60,000 clones, roughly 75% being singletons. Specimen: PBMCs, collected before anti-PD-1 treatment. This receptor was taken from a human donor with basal cell carcinoma.

Here the CDR3 DNA reads TGTGCCAGCTCAGCGGAGTCCACCGGGGAGCTGTTTTTT. Encoded protein: CASSAESTGELFF. The chain employs TRBV2 and TRBJ2-2; TRBD2 is a possible D gene (5 bases). The CDR3 has 13 amino acids. The germline V gene has CDR1 SNHLY and CDR2 FYNNEI. With 8 bases removed from V and 4 bases from J, the gap between germline ends came to 11 bases.